These T cell receptor beta chains were read from a single sample in a study of T cells in Graves' hyperthyroidism and ophthalmopathy. TCRdb independently ran MiXCR on the multiplex PCR reads; one entry per CDR3 protein. Of 250,000 to 300,000 distinct CDR3 sequences in the sample, over 15% were seen once. Sequenced: blood. These receptors all come from a woman aged 60 to 75 with Graves' ophthalmopathy. Each CDR3 is given with its conserved first and last residue. The D gene is left open where the match is weak. Not every row has a clone size; where given, it reads once, few, many or a size class.

V: TRBV6-2/TRBV6-3; J: TRBJ1-1; size: many; D: .; DNA: TGTGCCAGCAGTCTACCGACAGACAACACTGAAGCTTTCTTT; CDR3: CASSLPTDNTEAFF
V: TRBV28; J: TRBJ1-2; size: many; D: .; DNA: TGTGCCAGTGGTTCGGGACTCTATGGCTACACCTTC; CDR3: CASGSGLYGYTF
V: TRBV6-5; J: TRBJ2-7; size: many; D: TRBD1; DNA: TGTGCCAGCAGTTACCGGAAAACGGGACAGGGACTACCCTACGAGCAGTACTTC; CDR3: CASSYRKTGQGLPYEQYF
V: TRBV5-1; J: TRBJ2-3; size: .; D: .; DNA: TGCGCCAGCAGCCCGGACCGACTCACAGATACGCAGTATTTT; CDR3: CASSPDRLTDTQYF
V: TRBV14; J: TRBJ2-2; size: many; D: TRBD1; DNA: TGTGCCAGCAGCCGAGGACAGGGCGTCGGGGAGCTGTTTTTT; CDR3: CASSRGQGVGELFF
V: TRBV11-2; J: TRBJ2-7; size: many; D: .; DNA: TGTGCCAGCAGCGCCTTCCTCTACGAGCAGTACTTC; CDR3: CASSAFLYEQYF
V: TRBV9; J: TRBJ2-4; size: .; D: TRBD2; DNA: TGTGCCAGCAGCTTATATAGCGGGGGGGCCCAAGACATTCAGTACTTC; CDR3: CASSLYSGGAQDIQYF
V: TRBV3-1; J: TRBJ2-3; size: many; D: .; DNA: TGTGCCAGCAGCCCCTCGGGGCCAGATACGCAGTATTTT; CDR3: CASSPSGPDTQYF
V: TRBV13; J: TRBJ2-7; size: many; D: TRBD1; DNA: TGTGCCAGCAGCTTACGACAGGGTGCCTACGAGCAGTACTTC; CDR3: CASSLRQGAYEQYF
V: TRBV19; J: TRBJ2-5; size: few; D: .; DNA: TGTGCCACCAGTGGGGTTCGGCGAGGGCGAGAGACCCAGTACTTC; CDR3: CATSGVRRGRETQYF
V: TRBV7-2; J: TRBJ2-1; size: many; D: .; DNA: TGTGCCAGCAGCTTAGAATCACGGGGGTTCTACAATGAGCAGTTCTTC; CDR3: CASSLESRGFYNEQFF
V: TRBV20-1; J: TRBJ2-5; size: .; D: .; DNA: TGCAGTGCCCAAGAAGAACATAGGTTCCAAGCCACCCAGTACTTC; CDR3: CSAQEEHRFQATQYF
V: TRBV24-1; J: TRBJ1-5; size: few; D: .; DNA: TGTGCCACCAGTGATTTGGGGCTTCAGCCCCAGCATTTT; CDR3: CATSDLGLQPQHF
V: TRBV5-1; J: TRBJ1-5; size: .; D: .; DNA: TGCGCCAGCAGCTTCATAGGTTTAGGGCAGCCCCAGCATTTT; CDR3: CASSFIGLGQPQHF
V: TRBV7-2; J: TRBJ2-7; size: many; D: .; DNA: TGTGCCAGCAGCTTAGCTATACTCTCCTACGAGCAGTACTTC; CDR3: CASSLAILSYEQYF
V: TRBV7-2; J: TRBJ1-2; size: many; D: .; DNA: TGTGCCAGCAGCTTTGGGGACGGATTTAACTATGGCTACACCTTC; CDR3: CASSFGDGFNYGYTF
V: TRBV4-3; J: TRBJ2-7; size: few; D: .; DNA: TGCGCCAGCAGCCAAGAAAGAGGGACCTACGAGCAGTACTTC; CDR3: CASSQERGTYEQYF
V: TRBV30; J: TRBJ2-5; size: many; D: .; DNA: TGTGCCTGGAGTGTACGGGGGGCTGGGACCCAGTACTTC; CDR3: CAWSVRGAGTQYF
V: TRBV4-3; J: TRBJ1-3; size: few; D: TRBD1; DNA: TGCGCCAGCAGCCAAGCTCCGGCAGGGGGGACTGGAAACACCATATATTTT; CDR3: CASSQAPAGGTGNTIYF
V: TRBV7-2; J: TRBJ1-5; size: many; D: .; DNA: TGTGCCAGCAACCCTTATGGGGGGGAGAATCAGCCCCAGCATTTT; CDR3: CASNPYGGENQPQHF
V: TRBV10-2; J: TRBJ1-5; size: .; D: .; DNA: TGCGCCAGCAGGACCTCGGGACAAAGCAATCAGCCCCAGCATTTT; CDR3: CASRTSGQSNQPQHF
V: TRBV29-1; J: TRBJ1-1; size: many; D: .; DNA: TGCAGCGTTGAGCTGGGTGCCGAAGCTTTCTTT; CDR3: CSVELGAEAFF
V: TRBV4-3; J: TRBJ2-7; size: .; D: TRBD2; DNA: TGCGCCAGCAGCCAAGTTGTACTAGCGGGAGTCGTTTACTACGAGCAGTACTTC; CDR3: CASSQVVLAGVVYYEQYF
V: TRBV20-1; J: TRBJ2-1; size: many; D: .; DNA: TGCAGTGCTAGAGATGGCGAAAGCTCCTACAATGAGCAGTTCTTC; CDR3: CSARDGESSYNEQFF
V: TRBV11-2; J: TRBJ2-3; size: many; D: .; DNA: TGTGCCAGCAGCTTAGGTGCCAGTAGGCGCACAGATACGCAGTATTTT; CDR3: CASSLGASRRTDTQYF
V: TRBV3-1; J: TRBJ2-2; size: .; D: TRBD2; DNA: TGTGCCAGCAGCCAACGGGGGGTGAACACCGGGGAGCTGTTTTTT; CDR3: CASSQRGVNTGELFF
V: TRBV10-3; J: TRBJ1-5; size: .; D: TRBD1; DNA: TGTGCCATCAGTGACGGACAGGGGGCAAGGAGCAATCAGCCCCAGCATTTT; CDR3: CAISDGQGARSNQPQHF
V: TRBV7-9; J: TRBJ2-2; size: .; D: TRBD2; DNA: TGTCCCAGTGCTTTCCCCAGTACTAGCGCCAACACCGGGGAGCTGTTTTTT; CDR3: CPSAFPSTSANTGELFF
V: TRBV7-9; J: TRBJ2-5; size: many; D: .; DNA: TGTGCCAGCAGCCCCGGTTACTCGGGGCAAGAGACCCAGTACTTC; CDR3: CASSPGYSGQETQYF
V: TRBV29-1; J: TRBJ2-7; size: few; D: TRBD1; DNA: TGCAGCGTTGCCCGGACAGGAACCTACGAGCAGTACTTC; CDR3: CSVARTGTYEQYF
V: TRBV9; J: TRBJ2-1; size: .; D: TRBD2; DNA: TGTGCCAGCAGCGTAGGAAGTAGCGGGGTAAATGAGCAGTTCTTC; CDR3: CASSVGSSGVNEQFF
V: TRBV7-3; J: TRBJ2-1; size: many; D: TRBD2; DNA: TGTGCCAGCAGCTTACAGTCGGGAGGGCCAGGCGGGAATGAGCAGTTCTTC; CDR3: CASSLQSGGPGGNEQFF
V: TRBV10-3; J: TRBJ2-1; size: few; D: .; DNA: TGTGCCATCAGTCCGGCTCCGGGTGAGCAGTTCTTC; CDR3: CAISPAPGEQFF
V: TRBV5-1; J: TRBJ2-7; size: few; D: .; DNA: TGCGCCAGCAGCTTGGCCGGGACCATCGGGCAGTACTTC; CDR3: CASSLAGTIGQYF
V: TRBV5-8; J: TRBJ2-3; size: few; D: TRBD2; DNA: TGTGCCAGCAGCGGGGGACTAGCGTCTACCGGGGCAGATACGCAGTATTTT; CDR3: CASSGGLASTGADTQYF
V: TRBV2; J: TRBJ1-6; size: .; D: TRBD1; DNA: TGTGCCAGCACCGGAACGGGACAGGGTTATTCACCCCTCCACTTT; CDR3: CASTGTGQGYSPLHF
V: TRBV11-2; J: TRBJ1-4; size: .; D: .; DNA: TGTGCCAGCAGCTTACAGGTTGGGGCAACTAATGAAAAACTGTTTTTT; CDR3: CASSLQVGATNEKLFF
V: TRBV7-2; J: TRBJ2-7; size: once; D: .; DNA: TGCGCCAGCACCCAAGATCGGGGCCACCTCTACGAGCAGTACTTC; CDR3: CASTQDRGHLYEQYF
V: TRBV7-3; J: TRBJ1-2; size: many; D: .; DNA: TGTGCCAGCAGCTTAATGGGGGAAGGCTACACCTTC; CDR3: CASSLMGEGYTF
V: TRBV28; J: TRBJ2-6; size: few; D: .; DNA: TGTGCCAGCAGTTTCAGGGACTCTGGGGCCAACGTCCTGACTTTC; CDR3: CASSFRDSGANVLTF
V: TRBV7-2; J: TRBJ2-5; size: many; D: .; DNA: TGTGCCAGCAGCTTAATGCGGACACAAGAGACCCAGTACTTC; CDR3: CASSLMRTQETQYF
V: TRBV12-3/TRBV12-4; J: TRBJ1-1; size: many; D: .; DNA: TGTGCCAGCAGCCACCTGCGACAGGAACGGAACACTGAAGCTTTCTTT; CDR3: CASSHLRQERNTEAFF
V: TRBV7-8; J: TRBJ1-1; size: .; D: .; DNA: TGTGCCAGCTCCTTCGGTAGGGCCGTTAGTGAAGCTTTCTTT; CDR3: CASSFGRAVSEAFF
V: TRBV7-6; J: TRBJ2-7; size: few; D: .; DNA: TGTGCCAGCAGCTTATTCCCCCCAGGACAGAAAGCTACCTACGAGCAGTACTTC; CDR3: CASSLFPPGQKATYEQYF
V: TRBV10-1; J: TRBJ1-2; size: few; D: TRBD1; DNA: TGCGCCAGCATGAGACAGGGGTCTGCTGGCTACACCTTC; CDR3: CASMRQGSAGYTF
V: TRBV30; J: TRBJ1-4; size: many; D: TRBD1; DNA: TGTGCCTGGAATATCAGGGGGTTTAATGAAAAACTGTTTTTT; CDR3: CAWNIRGFNEKLFF
V: TRBV27; J: TRBJ2-1; size: .; D: TRBD2; DNA: TGTGCCAGCAGTTTATTCCCAGCGGGATACAATGAGCAGTCCTTC; CDR3: CASSLFPAGYNEQSF
V: TRBV20-1; J: TRBJ2-5; size: many; D: TRBD1; DNA: TGCAGTGCTTCAAGGACAGGCCAAGAGACCCAGTACTTC; CDR3: CSASRTGQETQYF
V: TRBV28; J: TRBJ2-3; size: .; D: TRBD2; DNA: TGTGCCAGCAGTTCCGAACTAGCGGGAGAGACAGATACGCAGTATTTT; CDR3: CASSSELAGETDTQYF
V: TRBV4-3; J: TRBJ1-2; size: .; D: .; DNA: TGCGCCAGCAGCCAAGACTCCAGGGACTATGGCTACACCTTC; CDR3: CASSQDSRDYGYTF
V: TRBV20-1; J: TRBJ1-2; size: .; D: TRBD1; DNA: TGCAGTGCAACCCCCCGGGACAGGGGACCGGATGGCTACACCTTC; CDR3: CSATPRDRGPDGYTF
V: TRBV6-2/TRBV6-3; J: TRBJ2-5; size: .; D: TRBD2; DNA: TGTGCCAGCAGTTACTTACCTAGCGGGAGGGCCGGGGAGACCCAGTACTTC; CDR3: CASSYLPSGRAGETQYF
V: TRBV4-3; J: TRBJ2-3; size: .; D: .; DNA: TGCGCCAGCAGCCAAGAAGGTGGGGGAAATACGCAGTATTTT; CDR3: CASSQEGGGNTQYF
V: TRBV4-3; J: TRBJ2-2; size: .; D: TRBD1; DNA: TGCGCCAGCAGCCAAGTTTTGTGGGACAGTGTCGGGGAGCTGTTTTTT; CDR3: CASSQVLWDSVGELFF
V: TRBV5-1; J: TRBJ1-2; size: .; D: .; DNA: TGCGCCAGCAGCTCCGGGGGGGGGGAACGTGGCTACACCTTC; CDR3: CASSSGGGERGYTF